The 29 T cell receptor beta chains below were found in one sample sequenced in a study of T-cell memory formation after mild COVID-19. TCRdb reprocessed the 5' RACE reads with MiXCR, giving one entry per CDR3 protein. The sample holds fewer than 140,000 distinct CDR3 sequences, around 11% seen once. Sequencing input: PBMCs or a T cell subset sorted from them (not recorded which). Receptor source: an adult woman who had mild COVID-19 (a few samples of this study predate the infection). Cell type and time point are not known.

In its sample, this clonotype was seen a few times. Here the CDR3 reads CASSSTSGINEQFF. The DNA for the CDR3 is TGTGCCAGCAGCTCAACTAGCGGGATAAATGAGCAGTTCTTC. The chain combines TRBV7-6 with TRBJ2-1, with TRBD2 identical over 10 bases. Trimming took 4 bases from V and 7 from J; bases not matched to a gene: 4. CDR1 is SGHVS, CDR2 FNYEAQ, per germline. The CDR3 runs 14 residues.

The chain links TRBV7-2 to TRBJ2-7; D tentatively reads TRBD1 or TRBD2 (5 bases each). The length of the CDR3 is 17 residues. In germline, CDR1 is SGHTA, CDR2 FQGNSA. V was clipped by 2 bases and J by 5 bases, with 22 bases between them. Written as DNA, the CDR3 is TGTGCCAGCAGCTTAATTGGGGCCGCGGGTAAGGAGAACGAGCAGTACTTC. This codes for CASSLIGAAGKENEQYF.

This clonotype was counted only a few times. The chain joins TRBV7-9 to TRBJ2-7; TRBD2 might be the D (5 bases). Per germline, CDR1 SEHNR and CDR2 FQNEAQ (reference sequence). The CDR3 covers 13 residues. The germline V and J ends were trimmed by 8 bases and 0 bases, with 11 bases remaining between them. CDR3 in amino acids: CASRTGYSYEQYF. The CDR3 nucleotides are TGTGCCAGCCGCACGGGGTACTCCTACGAGCAGTACTTC.

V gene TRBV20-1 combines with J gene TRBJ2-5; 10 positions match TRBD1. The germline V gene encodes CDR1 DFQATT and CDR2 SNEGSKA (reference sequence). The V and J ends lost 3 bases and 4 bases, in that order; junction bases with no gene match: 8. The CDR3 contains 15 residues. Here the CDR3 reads CSASPLGQGRETQYF. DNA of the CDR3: TGCAGTGCTAGCCCACTGGGACAGGGGAGAGAGACCCAGTACTTC.

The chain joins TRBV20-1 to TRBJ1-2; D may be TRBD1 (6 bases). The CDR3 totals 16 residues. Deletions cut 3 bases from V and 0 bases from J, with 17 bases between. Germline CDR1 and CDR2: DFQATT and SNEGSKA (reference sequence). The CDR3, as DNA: TGCAGTGCTAGTGAGAGGAGCAGGGGAGCTAACTATGGCTACACCTTC. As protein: CSASERSRGANYGYTF.

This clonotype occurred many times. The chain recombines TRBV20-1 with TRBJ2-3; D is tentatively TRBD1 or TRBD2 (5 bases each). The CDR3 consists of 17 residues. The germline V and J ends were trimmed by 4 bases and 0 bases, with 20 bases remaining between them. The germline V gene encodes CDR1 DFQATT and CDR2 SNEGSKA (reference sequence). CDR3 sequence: CSATAQGTAGSTDTQYF. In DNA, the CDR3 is TGCAGTGCTACTGCCCAAGGGACGGCCGGTAGCACAGATACGCAGTATTTT.

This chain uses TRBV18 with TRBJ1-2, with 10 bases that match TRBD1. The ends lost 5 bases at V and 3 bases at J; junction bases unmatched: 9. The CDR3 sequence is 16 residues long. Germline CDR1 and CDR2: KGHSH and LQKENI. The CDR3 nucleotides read TGTGCCAGCTCATTCGAGACAGGGGGCTTTTACTATGGCTACACCTTC. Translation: CASSFETGGFYYGYTF.

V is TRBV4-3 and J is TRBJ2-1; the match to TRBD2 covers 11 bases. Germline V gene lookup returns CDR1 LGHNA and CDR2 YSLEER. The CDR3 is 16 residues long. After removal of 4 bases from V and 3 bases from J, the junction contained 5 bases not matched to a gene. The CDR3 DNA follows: TGCGCCAGCAGCCCGCACGGGACTAGCGGCTACAATGAGCAGTTCTTC. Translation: CASSPHGTSGYNEQFF.

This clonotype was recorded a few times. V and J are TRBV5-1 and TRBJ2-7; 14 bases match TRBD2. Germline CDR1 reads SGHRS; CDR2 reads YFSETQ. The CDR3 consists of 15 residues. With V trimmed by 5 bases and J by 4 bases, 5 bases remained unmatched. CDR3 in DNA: TGCGCCAGCAGGCCGGGACTAGCGGGGGCGTACGAGCAGTACTTC. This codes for CASRPGLAGAYEQYF. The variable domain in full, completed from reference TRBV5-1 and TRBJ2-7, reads KAGVTQTPRYLIKTRGQQVTLSCSPISGHRSVSWYQQTPGQGLQFLFEYFSETQRNKGNFPGRFSGRQFSNSRSEMNVSTLELGDSALYLCASRPGLAGAYEQYFGPGTRLTVT.

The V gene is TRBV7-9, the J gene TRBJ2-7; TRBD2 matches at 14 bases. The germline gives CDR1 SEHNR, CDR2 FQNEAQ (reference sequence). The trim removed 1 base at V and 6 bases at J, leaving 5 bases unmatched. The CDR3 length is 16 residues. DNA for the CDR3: TGTGCCAGCAGCTTAGGATACGGGACTAGCGGGAGCGAGCAGTACTTC. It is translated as CASSLGYGTSGSEQYF.

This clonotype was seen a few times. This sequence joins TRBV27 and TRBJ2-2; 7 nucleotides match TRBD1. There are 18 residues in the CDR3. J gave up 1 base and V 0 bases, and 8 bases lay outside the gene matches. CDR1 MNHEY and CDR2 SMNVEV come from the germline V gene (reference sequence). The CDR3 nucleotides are TGTGCCAGCAGTTTATCGTGGACAGGTTATTTGAACACCGGGGAGCTGTTTTTT. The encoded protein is CASSLSWTGYLNTGELFF.

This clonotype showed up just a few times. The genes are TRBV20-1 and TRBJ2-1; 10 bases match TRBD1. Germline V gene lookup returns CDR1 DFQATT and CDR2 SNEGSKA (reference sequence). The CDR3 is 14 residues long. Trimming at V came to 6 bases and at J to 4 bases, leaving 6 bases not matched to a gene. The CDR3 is CSATTGGEYNEQFF. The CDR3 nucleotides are TGCAGTGCCACGACAGGGGGCGAATACAATGAGCAGTTCTTC.

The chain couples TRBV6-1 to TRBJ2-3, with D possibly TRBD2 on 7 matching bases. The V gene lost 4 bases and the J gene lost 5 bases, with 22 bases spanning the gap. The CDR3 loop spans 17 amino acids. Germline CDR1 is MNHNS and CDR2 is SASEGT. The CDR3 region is CASSGEGAGHYLDTQYF. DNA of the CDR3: TGTGCCAGCAGTGGAGAAGGAGCGGGACATTATCTAGATACGCAGTATTTT.

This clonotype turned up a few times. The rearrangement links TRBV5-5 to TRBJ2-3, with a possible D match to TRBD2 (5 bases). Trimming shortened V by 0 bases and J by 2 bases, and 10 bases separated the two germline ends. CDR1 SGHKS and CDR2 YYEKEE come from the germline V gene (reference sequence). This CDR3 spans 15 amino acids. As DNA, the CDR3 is TGTGCCAGCAGCTTGGCGGGATGGGACACAGATACGCAGTATTTT. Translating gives CASSLAGWDTDTQYF. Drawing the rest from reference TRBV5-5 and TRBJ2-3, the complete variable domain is DAGVTQSPTHLIKTRGQQVTLRCSPISGHKSVSWYQQVLGQGPQFIFQYYEKEERGRGNFPDRFSARQFPNYSSELNVNALLLGDSALYLCASSLAGWDTDTQYFGPGTRLTVL.

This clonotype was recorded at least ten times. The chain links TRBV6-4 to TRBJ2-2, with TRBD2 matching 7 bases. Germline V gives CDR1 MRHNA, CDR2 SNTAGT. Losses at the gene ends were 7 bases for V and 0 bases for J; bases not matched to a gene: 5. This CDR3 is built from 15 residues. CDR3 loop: CASTTSATNTGELFF. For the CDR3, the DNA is TGTGCCAGCACCACTAGCGCGACGAACACCGGGGAGCTGTTTTTT.

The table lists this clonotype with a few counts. DNA for the CDR3: TGTGCCAGCAGTTACCGGACAGGGGGCAACTATGGCTACACCTTC. It translates to CASSYRTGGNYGYTF. This sequence joins TRBV6-5 and TRBJ1-2, with 11 bases matching TRBD1. This CDR3 comprises 15 residues. CDR1 MNHEY and CDR2 SVGAGI come from the germline V gene. V was pared by 2 bases and J by 2 bases, with 1 base of the junction left unmatched.

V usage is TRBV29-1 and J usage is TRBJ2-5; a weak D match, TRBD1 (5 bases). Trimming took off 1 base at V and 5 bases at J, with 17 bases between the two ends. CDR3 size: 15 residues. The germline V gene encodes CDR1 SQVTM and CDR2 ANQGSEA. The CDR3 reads CSVEGARGSGETQYF. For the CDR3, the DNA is TGCAGCGTTGAAGGGGCAAGGGGCTCCGGTGAGACCCAGTACTTC.

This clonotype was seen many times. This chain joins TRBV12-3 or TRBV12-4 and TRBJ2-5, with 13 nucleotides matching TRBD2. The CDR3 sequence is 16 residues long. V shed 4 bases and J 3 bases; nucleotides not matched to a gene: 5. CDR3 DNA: TGTGCCAGCAGTTCTCGGACTAGCGGGGGTGAAGAGACCCAGTACTTC. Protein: CASSSRTSGGEETQYF.

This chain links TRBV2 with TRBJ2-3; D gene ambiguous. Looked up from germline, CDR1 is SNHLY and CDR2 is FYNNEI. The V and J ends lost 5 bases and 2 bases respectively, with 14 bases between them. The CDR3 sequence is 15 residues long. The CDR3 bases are TGTGCCAGCAGTTCCCGCCGTGATTCCACAGATACGCAGTATTTT. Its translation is CASSSRRDSTDTQYF.

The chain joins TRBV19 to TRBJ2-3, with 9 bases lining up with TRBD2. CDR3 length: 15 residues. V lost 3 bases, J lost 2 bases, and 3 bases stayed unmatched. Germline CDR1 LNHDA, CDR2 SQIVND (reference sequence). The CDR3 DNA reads TGTGCCAGTAGTATGGGACTAGCCAACACAGATACGCAGTATTTT. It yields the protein CASSMGLANTDTQYF.

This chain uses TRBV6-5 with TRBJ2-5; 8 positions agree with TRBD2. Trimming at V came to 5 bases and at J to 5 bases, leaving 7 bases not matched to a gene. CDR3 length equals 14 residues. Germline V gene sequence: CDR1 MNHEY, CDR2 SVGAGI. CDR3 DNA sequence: TGTGCCAGCAGTGAAGCGGGAGCCTGGGAGACCCAGTACTTC. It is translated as CASSEAGAWETQYF.

This CDR3 is CASSYVRNYEQYF. The DNA of the CDR3 is TGTGCCAGCAGTTACGTGAGAAACTACGAGCAGTACTTC. This rearrangement joins TRBV6-5 to TRBJ2-7; the D is unclear. The CDR3 totals 13 residues. V lost 2 bases and J 3 bases, leaving 8 bases between the germline ends. From germline, CDR1 is MNHEY and CDR2 SVGAGI.

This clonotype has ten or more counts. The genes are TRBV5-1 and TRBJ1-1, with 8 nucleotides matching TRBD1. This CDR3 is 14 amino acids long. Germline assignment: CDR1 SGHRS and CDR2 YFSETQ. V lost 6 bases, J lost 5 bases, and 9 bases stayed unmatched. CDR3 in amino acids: CASTDRGDGTEAFF. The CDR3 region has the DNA TGCGCCAGCACCGACAGGGGAGACGGGACTGAAGCTTTCTTT. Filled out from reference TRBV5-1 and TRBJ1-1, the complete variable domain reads KAGVTQTPRYLIKTRGQQVTLSCSPISGHRSVSWYQQTPGQGLQFLFEYFSETQRNKGNFPGRFSGRQFSNSRSEMNVSTLELGDSALYLCASTDRGDGTEAFFGQGTRLTVV.

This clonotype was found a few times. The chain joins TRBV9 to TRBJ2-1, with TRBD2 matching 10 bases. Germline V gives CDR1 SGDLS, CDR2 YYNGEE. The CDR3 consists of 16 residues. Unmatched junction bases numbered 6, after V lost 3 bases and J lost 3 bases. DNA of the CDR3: TGTGCCAGCAGCGAGTCCCTAGCGGGAGTCTACAATGAGCAGTTCTTC. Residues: CASSESLAGVYNEQFF.

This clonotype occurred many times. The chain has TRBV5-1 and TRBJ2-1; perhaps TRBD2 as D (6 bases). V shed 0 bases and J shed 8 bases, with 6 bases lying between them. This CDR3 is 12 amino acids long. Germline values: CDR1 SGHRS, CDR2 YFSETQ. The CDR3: CASSLGGDEQFF. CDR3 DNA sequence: TGCGCCAGCAGCTTGGGGGGGGATGAGCAGTTCTTC.

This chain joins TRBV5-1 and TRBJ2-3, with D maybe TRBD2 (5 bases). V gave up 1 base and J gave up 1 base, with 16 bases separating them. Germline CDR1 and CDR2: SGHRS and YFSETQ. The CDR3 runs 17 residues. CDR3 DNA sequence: TGCGCCAGCAGCTTGCCCCGGCTGCTAGCCGGCACAGATACGCAGTATTTT. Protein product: CASSLPRLLAGTDTQYF.

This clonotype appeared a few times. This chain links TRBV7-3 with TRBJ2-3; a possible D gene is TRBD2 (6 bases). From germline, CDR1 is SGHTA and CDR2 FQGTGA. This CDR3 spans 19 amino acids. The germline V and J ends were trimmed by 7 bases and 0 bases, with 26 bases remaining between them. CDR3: CASIVPQTRDTSSTDTQYF. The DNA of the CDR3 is TGTGCCAGCATCGTTCCACAGACGCGGGATACCTCTAGCACAGATACGCAGTATTTT.

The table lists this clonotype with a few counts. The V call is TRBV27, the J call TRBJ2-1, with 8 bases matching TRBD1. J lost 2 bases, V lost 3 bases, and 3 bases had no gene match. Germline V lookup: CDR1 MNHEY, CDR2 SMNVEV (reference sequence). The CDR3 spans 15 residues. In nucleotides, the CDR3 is TGTGCCAGCAGTTTGGGGACAGGTGCCTACAATGAGCAGTTCTTC. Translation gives CASSLGTGAYNEQFF.

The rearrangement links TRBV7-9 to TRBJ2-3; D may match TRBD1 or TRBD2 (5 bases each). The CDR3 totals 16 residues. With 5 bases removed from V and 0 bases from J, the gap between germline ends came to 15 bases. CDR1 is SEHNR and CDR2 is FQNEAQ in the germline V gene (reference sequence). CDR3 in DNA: TGTGCCAGCAGCCGATCACCGGGACCTAGCACAGATACGCAGTATTTT. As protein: CASSRSPGPSTDTQYF.